The clone carrying this T cell receptor beta chain showed up just a few times. This entry belongs to a study of response to subunit inactivated influenza vaccine. TCRdb called the RT-PCR reads again in MiXCR, with one record for every CDR3 protein. There are 150,000 to 200,000 distinct CDR3 sequences in the sample; about a tenth occur only once, and over 10% lies in the top ten. This TCR came from a man in his forties or fifties who received an inactivated influenza vaccine. The sequences come from non-naive T cells sorted from PBMCs, collected about 6 weeks after vaccination.

Written as DNA, the CDR3 is TGTGCCAGCAGTGAAGCGCGGCCAACAGATACGCAGTATTTT. Encoded protein: CASSEARPTDTQYF. The chain combines TRBV6-1 with TRBJ2-3, with D unresolved. Looked up from germline, CDR1 is MNHNS and CDR2 is SASEGT. Trimming removed 0 bases at V and 3 bases at J, with 7 bases between. CDR3 size: 14 residues.